This T cell receptor (beta chain) appears in the sequencing data of a study of vaccination and CD4 T cells after COVID-19. Treatment: roughly ten-day PBMC culture with coronavirus spike peptide pools or control peptides (ViraFEST assay). March to December 2020 was the span of positive PCR dates, which predated US Alpha, Beta and Delta variants. This clonotype was seen just once. Its antigen remains unknown. V was cut by 3 bases and J by 4 bases, with 12 bases left in between. Germline V gene sequence: CDR1 KGHSH, CDR2 LQKENI. This CDR3 contains 14 residues. Sequenced with the Oncomine TCR Beta short-read assay was DNA taken from cultured CD4+ T cells. TCRdb reprocessed the PCR reads via MiXCR and lists one record per CDR3 protein. The sample consists of under 15,000 distinct CDR3 sequences, around 30% of them appearing once.

The receptor comes from a human donor with COVID-19. The rearrangement uses TRBV18 and TRBJ1-1, with D possibly being TRBD1 (5 bases). Sequencing was carried out using cultured CD4+ T cells from blood. This chain's CDR3 is CASSPGVGFTEAFF. Written as DNA, the CDR3 is TGTGCCAGCTCACCGGGGGTTGGGTTCACTGAAGCTTTCTTT.